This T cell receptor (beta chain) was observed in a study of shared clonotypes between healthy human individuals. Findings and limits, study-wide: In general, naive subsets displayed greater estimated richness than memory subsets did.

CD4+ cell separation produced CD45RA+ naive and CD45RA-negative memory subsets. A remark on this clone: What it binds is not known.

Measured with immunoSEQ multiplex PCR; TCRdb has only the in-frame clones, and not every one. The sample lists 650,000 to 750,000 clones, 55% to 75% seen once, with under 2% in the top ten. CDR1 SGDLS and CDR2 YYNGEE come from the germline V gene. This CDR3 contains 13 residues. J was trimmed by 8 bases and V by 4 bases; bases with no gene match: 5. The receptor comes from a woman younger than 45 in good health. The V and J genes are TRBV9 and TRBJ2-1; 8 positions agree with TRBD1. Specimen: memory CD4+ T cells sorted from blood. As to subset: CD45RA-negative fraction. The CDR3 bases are TGTGCCAGCAGCCCGGGACAGGACTATGAGCAGTTCTTC. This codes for CASSPGQDYEQFF.